The 8 T cell receptor beta chains reported below all come from one sample, sequenced in a study of T cell responses to AZD1222 COVID-19 vaccine. Assay used: immunoSEQ multiplex PCR; TCRdb lists only in-frame clones, some missing. Of 130,000 or so clones in the sample, about 93% were seen once. The input for sequencing was peripheral blood, taken on day 0 of AZD1222 vaccination. These TCRs come from an adult in good health.

This rearrangement joins TRBV6-5 to TRBJ1-6; D unresolved. Trimming removed 7 bases at V and 5 bases at J, with 12 bases between. This CDR3 spans 14 amino acids. CDR1 and CDR2 (germline): MNHEY, SVGAGI. The CDR3 coding sequence is TGTGCCAGCATACTTAGACGGAATAATTCACCCCTCCACTTT. Residues: CASILRRNNSPLHF.

This sequence joins TRBV2 and TRBJ1-2, with 7 bases matching TRBD1. CDR3 length: 12 residues. V lost 7 bases, J lost 8 bases, and 7 bases stayed unmatched. Germline CDR1 SNHLY, CDR2 FYNNEI. CDR3 sequence: CASNRQGYGYTF. The CDR3 DNA is TGTGCCAGCAACAGACAGGGATACGGCTACACCTTC. The full variable domain, with the rest looked up from reference TRBV2 and TRBJ1-2, is EPEVTQTPSHQVTQMGQEVILRCVPISNHLYFYWYRQILGQKVEFLVSFYNNEISEKSEIFDDQFSVERPDGSNFTLKIRSTKLEDSAMYFCASNRQGYGYTFGSGTRLTVV.

This sequence joins TRBV11-2 and TRBJ1-2; D is undetermined. This CDR3 is built from 14 residues. Trimming pared 5 bases from V and 4 bases from J, leaving 14 bases between. Germline assignment: CDR1 SGHAT and CDR2 FQNNGV. The CDR3 loop reads CASSLTPHGYGYTF. CDR3 DNA: TGTGCCAGCAGCCTTACACCCCACGGCTATGGCTACACCTTC.

The chain is built from TRBV7-3 and TRBJ1-1; D call uncertain. Trimming shortened V by 2 bases and J by 1 base, and 5 bases separated the two germline ends. The germline CDR1 and CDR2 sequences are SGHTA and FQGTGA. The CDR3 is made up of 13 amino acids. CDR3 nucleotides: TGTGCCAGCAGCTTAGAGGGGAACACTGAAGCTTTCTTT. It encodes CASSLEGNTEAFF.

V is TRBV7-3 and J is TRBJ1-2; TRBD1 aligns across 7 bases. Germline V CDR1 and CDR2: SGHTA, FQGTGA. The CDR3 is 14 amino acids. V shed 1 base, J shed 6 bases, and the junction held 5 bases outside the gene matches. The CDR3 is CASSLNRGGDGYTF. In nucleotides, the CDR3 is TGTGCCAGCAGCTTAAACAGGGGAGGGGATGGCTACACCTTC.

V is TRBV19 and J is TRBJ1-2; tentatively, D is TRBD1 (6 bases). Trimming took 7 bases from V and 3 from J, leaving 15 bases between them. There are 14 residues in the CDR3. Per germline, CDR1 LNHDA and CDR2 SQIVND (reference sequence). This CDR3 is CASTLGGFDYGYTF. The CDR3 DNA reads as TGTGCCAGTACGTTAGGGGGGTTCGACTATGGCTACACCTTC.

CDR3: CSASIVTFSSYEQYF. As DNA, the CDR3 is TGCAGTGCTAGTATAGTCACTTTTAGCTCCTACGAGCAGTACTTC. The genes are TRBV20-1 and TRBJ2-7; D ambiguous. CDR3 length: 15 residues. V lost 3 bases to trimming and J lost 0 bases, with 15 bases between them. Germline assignment: CDR1 DFQATT and CDR2 SNEGSKA (reference sequence).

The V gene is TRBV19, the J gene TRBJ1-2; TRBD1 is a possible D gene (6 bases). V was cut by 4 bases and J by 4 bases, with 13 bases left in between. Germline assignment: CDR1 LNHDA and CDR2 SQIVND (reference sequence). This CDR3 contains 14 residues. The CDR3 region has the DNA TGTGCCAGTAGTAAGAGGGACACCGTCTATGGCTACACCTTC. Protein sequence: CASSKRDTVYGYTF.